Listed below are T cell receptor beta chains from one sample, sequenced in a study of blood T cell repertoires in COVID-19. Clones were sequenced by immunoSEQ multiplex PCR, and TCRdb holds only the in-frame ones, with some missing. The data hold some 150,000 clones, with roughly 89% observed a single time. Input material: peripheral blood. These receptors were taken from a woman aged 55-69 years who had recovered from COVID-19. CDR3s include the opening cysteine and the closing phenylalanine or tryptophan. The D gene is left open where the match is weak. Some rows have no size entry. The others give once, few or many, or a class for an expanded clone.

-	-	TRBV30	TRBJ2-1	15	TGTGCCTGGAGGCCCGGGGGGCTGGGGGGTAGAGAGCAGTTCTTC	CAWRPGGLGGREQFF
-	-	TRBV7-9	TRBJ2-3	16	TGTGCCAGCAGCAATATAATGGACAGTAGCCCAGATACGCAGTATTTT	CASSNIMDSSPDTQYF
-	TRBD1	TRBV19	TRBJ1-2	15	TGTGCCAGTAGGAGCGACAGGGCTTTTAACTATGGCTACACCTTC	CASRSDRAFNYGYTF
-	-	TRBV4-2	TRBJ1-2	16	TGTGCCAGCAGCCAAGTGGGCGCAGGGGACAACTATGGCTACACCTTC	CASSQVGAGDNYGYTF
-	-	TRBV7-9	TRBJ2-5	15	TGTGCCAGCAGCACCATGGGGGGGCGAGGAGAGACCCAGTACTTC	CASSTMGGRGETQYF
-	-	TRBV28	TRBJ2-7	14	TGTGCCAGCAGTCCAGACGGGGGACTCTACGAGCAGTACTTC	CASSPDGGLYEQYF
-	TRBD2	TRBV2	TRBJ2-1	17	TGTGCCAGCAGTGAAGCGACTAGCGGGGCCCAGGCCAATGAGCAGTTCTTC	CASSEATSGAQANEQFF
-	-	TRBV5-1	TRBJ2-3	11	TGCGCCAGCAAACAGACAGATACGCAGTATTTT	CASKQTDTQYF
once	TRBD1	TRBV24-1	TRBJ2-1	15	TGTGCCACCAGTGGGGACAGGGGGATATACAATGAGCAGTTCTTC	CATSGDRGIYNEQFF
-	-	TRBV5-6	TRBJ2-7	15	TGTGCCAGCAGCTTGGCCGGACAAGGGGCCTACGAGCAGTACTTC	CASSLAGQGAYEQYF
-	TRBD1	TRBV19	TRBJ2-5	14	TGTGCCAGTAGTCCGACAGGGCCCCAAGAGACCCAGTACTTC	CASSPTGPQETQYF
-	TRBD1	TRBV18	TRBJ1-2	18	TGTGCCAGCTCACCACTCGCGCCCGCCGGGACAGCTAACTATGGCTACACCTTC	CASSPLAPAGTANYGYTF
few	-	TRBV25-1	TRBJ1-6	14	TGTGCCAGCAGTGAACGACGGGAGGGTTCACCCCTCCACTTT	CASSERREGSPLHF
-	TRBD1	TRBV9	TRBJ1-1	14	TGTGCCAGCAGCGTTGAGACAGGGGGCGTAGCTGCTTTCTTT	CASSVETGGVAAFF
-	TRBD2	TRBV27	TRBJ2-4	15	TGTGCCAGCAGACGGGGACTAGCGGGGGAAAACATTCAGTACTTC	CASRRGLAGENIQYF
-	-	TRBV12-3/TRBV12-4	TRBJ1-6	13	TGTGCCAGCAGAGTAGGGGATAATTCACCCCTCCACTTT	CASRVGDNSPLHF
-	-	TRBV5-1	TRBJ2-1	16	TGCGCCAGCAGCTTGGATCCGGGCCCATCAGGGAATGAGCAGTTCTTC	CASSLDPGPSGNEQFF
-	TRBD1	TRBV11-1	TRBJ2-1	14	TGTGCCAGCAGCACAGGGGACAGGTACAATGAGCAGTTCTTC	CASSTGDRYNEQFF
-	-	TRBV28	TRBJ1-2	15	TGTGCCAGCAGTTCCCCCGGGACTTCGTTACATGGCTACACCTTC	CASSSPGTSLHGYTF
-	TRBD1	TRBV5-1	TRBJ1-4	14	TGCGCCAGCAGCGCCGGGACAGGGGATGAAAAACTGTTTTTT	CASSAGTGDEKLFF
-	TRBD2	TRBV5-1	TRBJ2-7	14	TGCGCCAGCAGCTCCACCGGGGGGGACTACGAGCAGTACTTC	CASSSTGGDYEQYF
-	TRBD1	TRBV4-3	TRBJ2-5	14	TGCGCCAGCAGCCAGGGACAGGGTGGGGAGACCCAGTACTTC	CASSQGQGGETQYF
-	TRBD1	TRBV4-3	TRBJ2-2	14	TGCGCCAGCAGCCACGGACAGGGTAGCGGGGAGCTGTTTTTT	CASSHGQGSGELFF